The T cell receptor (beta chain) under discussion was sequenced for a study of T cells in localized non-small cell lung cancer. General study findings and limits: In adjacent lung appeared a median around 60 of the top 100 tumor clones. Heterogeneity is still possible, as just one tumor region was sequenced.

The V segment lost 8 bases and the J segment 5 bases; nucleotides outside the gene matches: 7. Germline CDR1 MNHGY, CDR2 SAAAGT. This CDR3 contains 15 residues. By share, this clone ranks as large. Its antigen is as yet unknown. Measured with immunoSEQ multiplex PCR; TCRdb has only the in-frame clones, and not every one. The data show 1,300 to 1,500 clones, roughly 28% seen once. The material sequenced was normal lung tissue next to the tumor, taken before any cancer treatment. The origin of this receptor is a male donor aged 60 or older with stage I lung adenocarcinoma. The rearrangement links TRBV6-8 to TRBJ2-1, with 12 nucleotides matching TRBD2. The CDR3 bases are TGTGCCAGCCGTCTTCGACTAGCGGGGGACAATGAGCAGTTCTTC. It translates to CASRLRLAGDNEQFF.